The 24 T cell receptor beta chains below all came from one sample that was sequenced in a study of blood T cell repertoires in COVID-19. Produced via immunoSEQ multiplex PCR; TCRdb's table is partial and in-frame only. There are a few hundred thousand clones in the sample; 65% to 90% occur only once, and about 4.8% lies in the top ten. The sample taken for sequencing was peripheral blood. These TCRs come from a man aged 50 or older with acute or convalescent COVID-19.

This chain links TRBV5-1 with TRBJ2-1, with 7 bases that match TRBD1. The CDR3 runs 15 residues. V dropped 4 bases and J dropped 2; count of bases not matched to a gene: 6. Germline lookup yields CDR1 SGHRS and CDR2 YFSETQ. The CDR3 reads CASSQTGAAYNEQFF. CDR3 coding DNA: TGCGCCAGCAGCCAAACAGGGGCAGCCTACAATGAGCAGTTCTTC.

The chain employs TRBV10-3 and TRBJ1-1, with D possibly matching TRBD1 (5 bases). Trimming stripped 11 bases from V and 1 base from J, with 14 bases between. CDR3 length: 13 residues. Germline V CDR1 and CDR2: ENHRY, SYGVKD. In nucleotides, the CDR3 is TGTGCCGCCGGTAGGGGAAAGAACACTGAAGCTTTCTTT. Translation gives CAAGRGKNTEAFF.

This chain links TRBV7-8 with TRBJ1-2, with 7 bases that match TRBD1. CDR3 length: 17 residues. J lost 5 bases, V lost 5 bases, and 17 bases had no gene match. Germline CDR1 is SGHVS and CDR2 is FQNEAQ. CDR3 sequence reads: CASSLKRGQVPIYGYTF. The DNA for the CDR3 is TGTGCCAGCAGCCTAAAACGTGGACAGGTTCCAATTTATGGCTACACCTTC. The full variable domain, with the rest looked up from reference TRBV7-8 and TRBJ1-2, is GAGVSQSPRYKVAKRGQDVALRCDPISGHVSLFWYQQALGQGPEFLTYFQNEAQLDKSGLPSDRFFAERPEGSVSTLKIQRTQQEDSAVYLCASSLKRGQVPIYGYTFGSGTRLTVV.

Here the CDR3 reads CASSRSRETQYF. The CDR3 DNA follows: TGTGCCAGTAGTAGGTCCAGGGAGACCCAGTACTTC. The chain couples TRBV19 to TRBJ2-5; unclear D gene. The CDR3 has 12 residues. The germline V and J ends were trimmed by 4 bases and 5 bases, with 8 bases remaining between them. Germline V gene lookup returns CDR1 LNHDA and CDR2 SQIVND (reference sequence).

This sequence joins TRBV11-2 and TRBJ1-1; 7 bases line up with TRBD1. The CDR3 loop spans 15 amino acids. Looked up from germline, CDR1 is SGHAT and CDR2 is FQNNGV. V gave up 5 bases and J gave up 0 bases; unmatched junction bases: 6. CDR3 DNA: TGTGCCAGCAGCCAGGGGGGACATGTGAACACTGAAGCTTTCTTT. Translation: CASSQGGHVNTEAFF.

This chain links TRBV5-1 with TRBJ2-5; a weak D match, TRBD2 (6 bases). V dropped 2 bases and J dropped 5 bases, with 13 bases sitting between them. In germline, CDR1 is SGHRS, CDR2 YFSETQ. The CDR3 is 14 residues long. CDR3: CASSFSGTEETQYF. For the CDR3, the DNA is TGCGCCAGCAGCTTTTCCGGGACTGAGGAGACCCAGTACTTC.

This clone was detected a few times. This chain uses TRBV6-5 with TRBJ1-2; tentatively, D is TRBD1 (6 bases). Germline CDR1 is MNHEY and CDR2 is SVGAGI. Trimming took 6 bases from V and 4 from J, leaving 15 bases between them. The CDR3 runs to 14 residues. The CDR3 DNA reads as TGTGCCAGCAGACAAACAGGGAGGGGCTATGGCTACACCTTC. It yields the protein CASRQTGRGYGYTF.

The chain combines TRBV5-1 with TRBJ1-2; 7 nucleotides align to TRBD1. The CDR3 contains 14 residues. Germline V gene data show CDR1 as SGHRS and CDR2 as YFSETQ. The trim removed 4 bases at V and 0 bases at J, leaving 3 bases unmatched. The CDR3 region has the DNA TGCGCCAGCAGCCTGGGACAGCCTAACTATGGCTACACCTTC. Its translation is CASSLGQPNYGYTF.

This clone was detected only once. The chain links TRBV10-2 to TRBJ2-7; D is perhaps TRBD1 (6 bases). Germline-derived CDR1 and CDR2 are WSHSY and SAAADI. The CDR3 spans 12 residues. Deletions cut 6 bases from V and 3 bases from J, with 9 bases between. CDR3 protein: CASRAGDYEQYF. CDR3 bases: TGCGCCAGCAGGGCAGGGGACTACGAGCAGTACTTC.

This chain's CDR3 is CASKNWTDRYEQYF. In DNA, the CDR3 is TGTGCCAGCAAGAACTGGACAGATAGATACGAGCAGTACTTC. This chain joins TRBV7-8 and TRBJ2-7; maybe TRBD1 (6 bases). Germline V CDR1 and CDR2: SGHVS, FQNEAQ. The CDR3 covers 14 residues. Deletions cut 7 bases from V and 4 bases from J, with 17 bases between.

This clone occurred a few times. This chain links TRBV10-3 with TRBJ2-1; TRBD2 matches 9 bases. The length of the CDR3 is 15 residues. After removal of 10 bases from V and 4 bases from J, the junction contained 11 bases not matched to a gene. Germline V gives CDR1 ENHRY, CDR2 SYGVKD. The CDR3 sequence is CATTIAGVVYNEQFF. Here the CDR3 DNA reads TGTGCCACCACTATAGCGGGGGTGGTTTACAATGAGCAGTTCTTC.

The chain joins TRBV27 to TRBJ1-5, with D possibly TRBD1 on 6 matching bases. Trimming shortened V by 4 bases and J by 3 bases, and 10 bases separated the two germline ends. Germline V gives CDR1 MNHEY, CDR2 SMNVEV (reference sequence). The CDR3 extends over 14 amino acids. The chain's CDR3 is CASSSRTDNQPQHF. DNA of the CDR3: TGTGCCAGCAGTTCACGGACAGACAATCAGCCCCAGCATTTT.

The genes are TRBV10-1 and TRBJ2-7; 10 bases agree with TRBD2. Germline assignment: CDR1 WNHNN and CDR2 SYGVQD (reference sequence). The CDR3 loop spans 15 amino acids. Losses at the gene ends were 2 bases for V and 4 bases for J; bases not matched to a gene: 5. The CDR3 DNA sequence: TGCGCCAGCAGTGAGGGGGCTAGCGGGGGTTACGAGCAGTACTTC. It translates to CASSEGASGGYEQYF.

The CDR3 sequence: CASSDSGGPSLNEQFF. The CDR3 nucleotides read TGTGCCAGCAGTGACTCGGGGGGACCTTCTCTCAATGAGCAGTTCTTC. The V and J genes are TRBV6-4 and TRBJ2-1, with D possibly being TRBD2 (6 bases). The CDR3 has 16 residues. V lost 0 bases and J 6 bases, leaving 15 bases between the germline ends. CDR1 MRHNA and CDR2 SNTAGT come from the germline V gene.

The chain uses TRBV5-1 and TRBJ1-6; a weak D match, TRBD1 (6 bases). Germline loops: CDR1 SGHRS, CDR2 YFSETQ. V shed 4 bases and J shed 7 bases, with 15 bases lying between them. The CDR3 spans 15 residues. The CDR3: CASSPVRDTNSPLHF. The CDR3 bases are TGCGCCAGCAGCCCCGTCCGGGACACGAATTCACCCCTCCACTTT.

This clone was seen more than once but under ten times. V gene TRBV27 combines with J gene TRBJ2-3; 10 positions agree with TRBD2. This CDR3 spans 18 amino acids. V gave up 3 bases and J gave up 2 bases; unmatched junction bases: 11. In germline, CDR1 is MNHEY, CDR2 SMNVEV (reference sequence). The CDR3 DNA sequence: TGTGCCAGCAGTTTCCTCCGACTAGCGGGCGAGATCACAGATACGCAGTATTTT. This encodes CASSFLRLAGEITDTQYF.

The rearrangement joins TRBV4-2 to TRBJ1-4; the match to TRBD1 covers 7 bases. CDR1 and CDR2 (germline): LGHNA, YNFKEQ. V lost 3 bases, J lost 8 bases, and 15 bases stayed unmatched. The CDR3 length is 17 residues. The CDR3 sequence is CASSQESRQGGGEKLFF. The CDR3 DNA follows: TGTGCCAGCAGCCAGGAGTCCAGGCAGGGGGGTGGGGAAAAACTGTTTTTT.

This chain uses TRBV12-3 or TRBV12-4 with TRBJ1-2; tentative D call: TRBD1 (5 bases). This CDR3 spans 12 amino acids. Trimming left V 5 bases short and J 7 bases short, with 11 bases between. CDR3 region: CASSGQGFGYTF. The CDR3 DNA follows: TGTGCCAGCAGTGGGCAGGGTTTTGGCTACACCTTC.

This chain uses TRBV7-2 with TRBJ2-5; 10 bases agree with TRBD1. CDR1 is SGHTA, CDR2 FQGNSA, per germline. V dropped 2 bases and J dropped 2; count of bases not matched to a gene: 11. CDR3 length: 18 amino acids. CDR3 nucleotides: TGTGCCAGCAGCTTAAATTTCCGAGACAGGGGGCAACAAGAGACCCAGTACTTC. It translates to CASSLNFRDRGQQETQYF. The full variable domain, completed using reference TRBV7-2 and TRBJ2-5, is GAGVSQSPSNKVTEKGKDVELRCDPISGHTALYWYRQSLGQGLEFLIYFQGNSAPDKSGLPSDRFSAERTGGSVSTLTIQRTQQEDSAVYLCASSLNFRDRGQQETQYFGPGTRLLVL.

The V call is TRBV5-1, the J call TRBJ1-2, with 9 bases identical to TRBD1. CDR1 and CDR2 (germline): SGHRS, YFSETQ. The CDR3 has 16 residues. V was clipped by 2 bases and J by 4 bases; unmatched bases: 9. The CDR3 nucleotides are TGCGCCAGCAGCTTCCATTACAGGGGGCGGACCTATGGCTACACCTTC. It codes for CASSFHYRGRTYGYTF.

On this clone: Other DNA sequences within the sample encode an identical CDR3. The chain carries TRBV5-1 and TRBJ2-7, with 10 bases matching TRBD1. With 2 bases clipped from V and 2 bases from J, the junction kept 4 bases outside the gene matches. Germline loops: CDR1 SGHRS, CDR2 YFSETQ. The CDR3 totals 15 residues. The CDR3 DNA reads TGCGCCAGCAGCTTACCTGGGACAGGGGCCTACGAGCAGTACTTC. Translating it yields CASSLPGTGAYEQYF.

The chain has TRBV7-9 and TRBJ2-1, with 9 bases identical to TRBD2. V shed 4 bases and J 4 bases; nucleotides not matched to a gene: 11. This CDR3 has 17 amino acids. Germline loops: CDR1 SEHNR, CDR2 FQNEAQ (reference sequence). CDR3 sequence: CASSSGWRGGTYNEQFF. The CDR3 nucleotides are TGTGCCAGCAGCTCCGGTTGGCGGGGGGGTACTTACAATGAGCAGTTCTTC.

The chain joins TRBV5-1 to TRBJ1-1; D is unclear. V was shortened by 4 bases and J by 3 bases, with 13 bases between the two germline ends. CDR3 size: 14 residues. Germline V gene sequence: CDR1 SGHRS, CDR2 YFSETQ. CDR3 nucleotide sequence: TGCGCCAGCAGCGATAGTCGGGGTGACACTGAAGCTTTCTTT. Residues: CASSDSRGDTEAFF.

CDR3 in amino acids: CASITGLSSGNTIYF. CDR3 sequence (DNA): TGTGCCAGCATCACAGGCCTGAGCTCTGGAAACACCATATATTTT. The rearrangement uses TRBV6-6 and TRBJ1-3, with D tentatively TRBD1 (5 bases). Looked up from germline, CDR1 is MNHNY and CDR2 is SVGAGI (reference sequence). Trimming left V 7 bases short and J 0 bases short, with 13 bases between. The CDR3 length is 15 residues.